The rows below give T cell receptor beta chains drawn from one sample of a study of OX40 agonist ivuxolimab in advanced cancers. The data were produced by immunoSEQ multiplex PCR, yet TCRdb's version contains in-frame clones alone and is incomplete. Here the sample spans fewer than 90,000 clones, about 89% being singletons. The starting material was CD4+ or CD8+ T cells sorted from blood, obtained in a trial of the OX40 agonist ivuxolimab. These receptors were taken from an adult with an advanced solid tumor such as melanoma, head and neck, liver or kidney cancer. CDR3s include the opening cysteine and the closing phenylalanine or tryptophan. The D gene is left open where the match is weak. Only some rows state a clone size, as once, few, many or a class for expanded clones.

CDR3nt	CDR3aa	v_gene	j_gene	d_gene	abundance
TGCAGCGTTGAAAGACAGACTCTAGCCAAAAACATTCAGTACTTC	CSVERQTLAKNIQYF	TRBV29-1	TRBJ2-4	-	-
TGTGCCAGCAGTGAATATGAGGAGCAGTACTTC	CASSEYEEQYF	TRBV2	TRBJ2-7	-	-
TGTGCCAGTAGTGTTGACAGGGGGCTGGAGACCCAGTACTTC	CASSVDRGLETQYF	TRBV19	TRBJ2-5	TRBD1	-
TGTGCCAGCAGTTACGAGGCCAACCCTTCCTACGAGCAGTACTTC	CASSYEANPSYEQYF	TRBV6-6	TRBJ2-7	-	-
TGTGCCAGCAGACATACCCCCCTGGGTTTTGTACAGGCCCCCGGGCACGAGCAGTACTTC	CASRHTPLGFVQAPGHEQYF	TRBV28	TRBJ2-7	-	-
TGTGCCATCAGTGGTACGGGAACCACTGAAGCTTTCTTT	CAISGTGTTEAFF	TRBV10-3	TRBJ1-1	-	-
TGTGCCAGCTTTGAGGGCAGGACCTCAGGAGGGCAGTACTTC	CASFEGRTSGGQYF	TRBV7-8	TRBJ2-7	-	-
TGTGCCAGCAGCCAACATAGCGGGAGGTTGGGCACCGGGGAGCTGTTTTTT	CASSQHSGRLGTGELFF	TRBV25-1	TRBJ2-2	TRBD2	-
TGTGCCATCAGTGGGCCACTAGCGGAGCTCACAGATACGCAGTATTTT	CAISGPLAELTDTQYF	TRBV10-3	TRBJ2-3	TRBD2	-
TGTGCCAGCAGCTTAGGCCGTTCTAGAACCGGGGAGCTGTTTTTT	CASSLGRSRTGELFF	TRBV13	TRBJ2-2	-	-
TGCGCCAGCAGTCCAGGGGTTAGCTCCTACAATGAGCAGTTCTTC	CASSPGVSSYNEQFF	TRBV5-1	TRBJ2-1	-	-
TGTGCCAGCAGCCTAGCTGCGGGCCCTCGCAATGAGCAGTTCTTC	CASSLAAGPRNEQFF	TRBV7-7	TRBJ2-1	-	-
TGCGCCAGCAGCGATAGGTCGGTGGTAGGTGAAGCTTTCTTT	CASSDRSVVGEAFF	TRBV5-1	TRBJ1-1	-	-
TGCGCCAGCAGCTTGGCCGGTAGCGGGAGAGGCTACAATGAGCAGTTCTTC	CASSLAGSGRGYNEQFF	TRBV5-1	TRBJ2-1	TRBD2	-
TGTGCCTGGAGTGCCCTGGGACAGACTCATCAGCCCCAGCATTTT	CAWSALGQTHQPQHF	TRBV30	TRBJ1-5	TRBD1	-
TGTGCCAGCGCCTCCGGGACAGGGGTAGAGACCCAGTACTTC	CASASGTGVETQYF	TRBV27	TRBJ2-5	TRBD1	-
TGTGCCAGCAGCTTCAGCAGAAACACTGAAGCTTTCTTT	CASSFSRNTEAFF	TRBV7-2	TRBJ1-1	-	-
TGCGCCAGCAGCTTATTTCGGACAGGGCGATTTGGCACTGAAGCTTTCTTT	CASSLFRTGRFGTEAFF	TRBV5-1	TRBJ1-1	TRBD1	once
TGCAGCGTTGAGGATAGGAACTATGGCTACACCTTC	CSVEDRNYGYTF	TRBV29-1	TRBJ1-2	-	-
TGTGCCAGCAGCGAACTTGGGAATGAGCAGTTCTTC	CASSELGNEQFF	TRBV9	TRBJ2-1	-	-
TGTGCCTGGTCCGAGATTAGTGAAAAACTGTTTTTT	CAWSEISEKLFF	TRBV30	TRBJ1-4	-	once
TGTGCCAGCTCACCAGGGGACAGGGGATTCGAGCAGTACTTC	CASSPGDRGFEQYF	TRBV18	TRBJ2-7	TRBD1	-
TGCGCCAGCAGCCAGGCCGGCGTTAGCGGGGAGCTGTTTTTT	CASSQAGVSGELFF	TRBV4-3	TRBJ2-2	-	-
TGCGCCAGCAGCTCTGGACAGGAGGGGATCTATGGCTACACCTTC	CASSSGQEGIYGYTF	TRBV5-1	TRBJ1-2	TRBD1	-
TGTGCCAGCACCCCCGGGGCGGGGTCCTACGAGCAGTACTTC	CASTPGAGSYEQYF	TRBV7-2	TRBJ2-7	-	-
TGTGCCAGCAGCGTAGTCCCGACAGCCTTAGAGACCCAGTACTTC	CASSVVPTALETQYF	TRBV9	TRBJ2-5	-	-
TGTGCCAGCAGCGCATCCCCCGCAGCCTATGGCTACACCTTC	CASSASPAAYGYTF	TRBV9	TRBJ1-2	-	-
TGTGCCAGCAGCTTCCCCGGCCCCGATACGCAGTATTTT	CASSFPGPDTQYF	TRBV7-2	TRBJ2-3	-	-
TGTGCCACTACTCTGCCCGGCGGGGGTGTCTACAATGAGCAGTTCTTC	CATTLPGGGVYNEQFF	TRBV15	TRBJ2-1	TRBD2	-
TGTGCCATCATGGGAGGGGCAGATACGCAGTATTTT	CAIMGGADTQYF	TRBV10-3	TRBJ2-3	TRBD2	once
TGTGCCAGCTCACGGATAAACAGGGTTATGGAGACCCAGTACTTC	CASSRINRVMETQYF	TRBV18	TRBJ2-5	-	-
TGTGCCAGCAGCACAGGGGCAATGGGCTATGGCTACACCTTC	CASSTGAMGYGYTF	TRBV5-6	TRBJ1-2	TRBD1	once
TGTGCCTATTCCGACGGGGGAGGCAATCAGCCCCAGCATTTT	CAYSDGGGNQPQHF	TRBV30	TRBJ1-5	-	-
TGTGCCAGCAGCTTAGCCCCCTCGGGTGCGCCTAGCACAGATACGCAGTATTTT	CASSLAPSGAPSTDTQYF	TRBV7-2	TRBJ2-3	-	-
TGTGCCACCCGGGACAGGGCAAACACTGAAGCTTTCTTT	CATRDRANTEAFF	TRBV6-4	TRBJ1-1	TRBD1	-
TGTGCCAGCAGCTTAGCGACCGGGACAGGGGGCGGACCCCAGCATTTT	CASSLATGTGGGPQHF	TRBV7-2	TRBJ1-5	TRBD1	-
TGTGCCAGTAGAGTCCGGGACAGGGAGGGCTACACCTTC	CASRVRDREGYTF	TRBV19	TRBJ1-2	TRBD1	-
TGTGCCAGCAGCGTGACAGGGGGGGAGACCCAGTACTTC	CASSVTGGETQYF	TRBV7-7	TRBJ2-5	TRBD1	once
TGTGCCAGCAGTCACCAGGACAGGCCCACTGAAGCTTTCTTT	CASSHQDRPTEAFF	TRBV6-6	TRBJ1-1	TRBD1	once
TGTGCCAGTAGTGGGACTAGCCTCGTCGGGGAGACCCAGTACTTC	CASSGTSLVGETQYF	TRBV19	TRBJ2-5	TRBD2	-
TGTGCCAGCAGCCTCCAAGAGACCCAGTACTTC	CASSLQETQYF	TRBV5-4	TRBJ2-5	-	-
TGTGCCAGCAGTCCAAGGACAGGGAGGGACACTGAAGCTTTCTTT	CASSPRTGRDTEAFF	TRBV27	TRBJ1-1	TRBD1	-
TGTGCCAGCAGCTTGGACAGGAACACTGAAGCTTTCTTT	CASSLDRNTEAFF	TRBV7-7	TRBJ1-1	-	-
TGTGCCAGCGAGTTACGAGGGGTGCGGTACGAGCAGTACTTC	CASELRGVRYEQYF	TRBV6-5	TRBJ2-7	-	once
TGTGCCAGCAGCCGGATTATCAGGGAGGGTCTAGCTGGGGCCAACGTCCTGACTTTC	CASSRIIREGLAGANVLTF	TRBV7-2	TRBJ2-6	TRBD2	-
TGCGCCAGCAGCGAAGGAGCAGCTGAGTCTGAAGCTTTCTTT	CASSEGAAESEAFF	TRBV5-1	TRBJ1-1	-	once
TGTGCCAGCACCTCCGTCAGGGGGCTGGGCACTGAAGCTTTCTTT	CASTSVRGLGTEAFF	TRBV6-5	TRBJ1-1	TRBD1	-
TGTGCCATCAGTGAGGGGCCGGATGAAAAACTGTTTTTT	CAISEGPDEKLFF	TRBV10-3	TRBJ1-4	-	once
TGTGCCAGCTCGCCTCAAGGGACTTTCACAGATACGCAGTATTTT	CASSPQGTFTDTQYF	TRBV18	TRBJ2-3	-	-
TGTGCCAGTAGTACGTGGACTAGCGGTGGCACAGATACGCAGTATTTT	CASSTWTSGGTDTQYF	TRBV19	TRBJ2-3	TRBD2	-
TGTGCCAGCAGCATTGTGAGGCGGGACGCCCCAATCAATAACTATGGCTACACCTTC	CASSIVRRDAPINNYGYTF	TRBV7-8	TRBJ1-2	-	-
TGTGCCAGCAGTCTGGGTTACGAGCAGTACTTC	CASSLGYEQYF	TRBV27	TRBJ2-7	-	-
TGTGCCAGCAGCTTAGGTCCGACCGCCTACGAGCAGTACTTC	CASSLGPTAYEQYF	TRBV7-6	TRBJ2-7	-	few
TGTGCCAGCAGCACGACGGGACCAAACACCGGGGAGCTGTTTTTT	CASSTTGPNTGELFF	TRBV21-1	TRBJ2-2	-	-
TGTGCCAGCAGTGACCCTACTAGCGGGAGTGCAGATACGCAGTATTTT	CASSDPTSGSADTQYF	TRBV25-1	TRBJ2-3	TRBD2	once
TGTGCCAGTTCTCGTGTTGGCGGGAGCTCCTACAATGAGCAGTTCTTC	CASSRVGGSSYNEQFF	TRBV19	TRBJ2-1	TRBD2	-
TGTGCCAGCATCCCAGGGGCGTACTACGAGCAGTACTTC	CASIPGAYYEQYF	TRBV6-1	TRBJ2-7	-	few